The 32 T cell receptor beta chains given below trace back to one sample, sequenced in a study of prognosis after radiotherapy for stage I lung cancer. By two-round multiplex PCR, the TCR beta CDR3 was amplified from genomic DNA. Individual primers that were specific to each TRBV and TRBJ gene served in first-round PCR. MiXCR, applied by TCRdb to the multiplex PCR reads, yields one record per CDR3 protein. The top ten hold 30% to 40% of the sample, which has some 15,000 distinct CDR3 sequences, approximately 30% seen once. Specimen: PBMCs, collected before or after stereotactic body radiation therapy (not recorded which). The receptor set was obtained from a donor aged 50 or older with non-small cell lung cancer.

Regarding this clonotype: This probably arose from a read error, given a far larger clone one base away. The V and J genes are TRBV6-2 or TRBV6-3 and TRBJ2-3; D might be TRBD2 (6 bases). V was trimmed by 10 bases and J by 6 bases, leaving 20 bases between them. The CDR3 consists of 14 residues. Germline assignment: CDR1 MNHEY and CDR2 SVGEGT. CDR3 loop: CANSLVGSGDTQYF. The CDR3 bases are TGTGCCAACAGCCTGGTCGGGAGTGGGGATACGCAGTATTTT.

With regard to this clonotype: This could be a read error, since a much larger clone is one nucleotide away. The chain is built from TRBV20-1 and TRBJ1-5; D is unresolved. This CDR3 has 13 residues. V was shortened by 6 bases and J by 9 bases, with 18 bases between the two germline ends. Per germline, CDR1 DFQATT and CDR2 SNEGSKA (reference sequence). The CDR3 region is CSADMARNGPQHF. The CDR3, as DNA: TGCAGTGCCGACATGGCCCGAAATGGGCCCCAGCATTTT.

About this clonotype itself: A much larger clone sits a single nucleotide away, making a read error possible. This sequence joins TRBV7-9 and TRBJ1-1, with 7 bases lining up with TRBD1. The junction had 8 bases not matched to a gene; V was cut back by 6 bases and J by 1 base. CDR1 and CDR2 from the germline V gene are SEHNR and FQNEAQ (reference sequence). The CDR3 loop spans 15 amino acids. CDR3 sequence (DNA): TGTGCCAGCAGACGGAGACAGGGCTCGAACACTGAAGCTTTCTTT. Translated, it gives CASRRRQGSNTEAFF. Complete variable domain (other parts from reference TRBV7-9 and TRBJ1-1): DTGVSQNPRHKITKRGQNVTFRCDPISEHNRLYWYRQTLGQGPEFLTYFQNEAQLEKSRLLSDRFSAERPKGSFSTLEIQRTEQGDSAMYLCASRRRQGSNTEAFFGQGTRLTVV.

At least ten counts were recorded for this clonotype. The chain links TRBV11-2 to TRBJ2-7; D is ambiguous. V dropped 0 bases and J dropped 5 bases, with 8 bases sitting between them. Germline CDR1 and CDR2: SGHAT and FQNNGV. This CDR3 has 13 residues. CDR3 amino acids: CASSLEPGNEQYF. The CDR3 nucleotides read TGTGCCAGCAGCTTAGAGCCAGGTAACGAGCAGTACTTC.

J is TRBJ2-7 and V is TRBV2; D gene uncertain. The CDR3 is 14 amino acids. V shed 6 bases and J shed 1 base, with 13 bases lying between them. The V gene's germline CDR1 is SNHLY and CDR2 FYNNEI. This CDR3 reads CASRRWVQSYEQYF. CDR3 in DNA: TGTGCCAGCAGGCGATGGGTACAGTCCTACGAGCAGTACTTC.

This clonotype was counted only a few times. It differs at one base from a far larger clone, so likely a read error. The rearrangement links TRBV6-2 or TRBV6-3 to TRBJ1-5, with D maybe TRBD1 (6 bases). This CDR3 region has 13 residues. Per the germline V gene, CDR1 is MNHEY and CDR2 is SVGEGT. V lost 5 bases and J lost 11, with 16 bases in between. Here the CDR3 reads CASSPGGAVAQHF. CDR3 sequence (DNA): TGTGCCAGCAGTCCCGGGGGGGCTGTGGCCCAGCATTTT.

The chain couples TRBV5-1 to TRBJ2-1, with D perhaps matching TRBD2 (5 bases). CDR3 length: 15 residues. CDR1 and CDR2 (germline): SGHRS, YFSETQ. The germline V and J ends were trimmed by 1 base and 7 bases, with 15 bases remaining between them. The CDR3 region is CASSLKSRAHNEQFF. In DNA, the CDR3 is TGCGCCAGCAGCTTGAAATCGCGGGCCCATAATGAGCAGTTCTTC.

Points on this clonotype: Mismatch with germline at one junction end may stem from a read error. The chain couples TRBV5-5 to TRBJ1-3, with D uncertain. The length of the CDR3 is 14 residues. Germline V gene sequence: CDR1 SGHKS, CDR2 YYEKEE (reference sequence). As DNA, the CDR3 is TGTGCCTGCAGCTTGTTTGTCTCTGGAAGCACCATATATTTT. Translating gives CACSLFVSGSTIYF.

As concerns this clonotype: A read error likely explains this, since a far larger clone differs by one base. The chain joins TRBV6-4 to TRBJ1-6; possible D gene TRBD1, 5 bases. The CDR3 totals 16 residues. Germline CDR1 MRHNA, CDR2 SNTAGT. In nucleotides, the CDR3 is TGTGTCAGCAGTCCGATGGGGGGAGGTTGGAATTCACCCCTCCACTTT. Translated: CVSSPMGGGWNSPLHF.

This clonotype showed up many times. The chain has TRBV20-1 and TRBJ1-2; 7 bases match TRBD1. Trimming at V came to 6 bases and at J to 4 bases, leaving 20 bases not matched to a gene. The germline V gene has CDR1 DFQATT and CDR2 SNEGSKA (reference sequence). The length of the CDR3 is 17 residues. For the CDR3, the DNA is TGCAGTGCGGACTTGGGGGGACAGAGCCTTATGGGCTATGGCTACACCTTC. It specifies CSADLGGQSLMGYGYTF.

This clonotype was counted at least ten times. The CDR3 region has the DNA TGTGCCAGCAGGAGACAAGAAGCTTTCTTT. It is translated as CASRRQEAFF. This sequence joins TRBV28 and TRBJ1-1; D gene unclear. The CDR3 contains 10 residues. The ends were cut back, 6 bases at V and 8 bases at J, with 7 bases in the middle. Germline V gives CDR1 MDHEN, CDR2 SYDVKM.

Concerning this clonotype: Compared with germline, one end of the junction differs, possibly owing to a read error. V usage is TRBV7-2 and J usage is TRBJ2-3; 12 bases match TRBD2. The CDR3 is made up of 19 amino acids. Per germline, CDR1 SGHTA and CDR2 FQGNSA. CDR3 protein: CASSWRLAGATPWTDTQYF. The CDR3 region has the DNA TGCGCCAGCAGCTGGCGACTAGCGGGAGCCACTCCTTGGACAGATACGCAGTATTTT.

The rearrangement joins TRBV11-2 to TRBJ2-1, with a weak D call TRBD2 (6 bases). The ends were cut back, 3 bases at V and 10 bases at J, with 19 bases in the middle. Germline values: CDR1 SGHAT, CDR2 FQNNGV. The CDR3 covers 15 residues. CDR3 sequence (DNA): TGTGCCAGCAGCTTCCCGGGACTCAACTTAAGGGAGCAGTTCTTC. It translates to CASSFPGLNLREQFF.

To note about this clonotype: One end of the junction does not line up with germline, which may come from a read error. The V and J genes are TRBV7-2 and TRBJ2-6; 9 nucleotides agree with TRBD2. Germline V lookup: CDR1 SGHTA, CDR2 FQGNSA. This CDR3 is built from 21 residues. Here the CDR3 reads CASRLADSGSSTYSGDNVLTF. For the CDR3, the DNA is TGTGCCAGCAGATTAGCGGATAGCGGGAGCTCCACCTACTCTGGGGACAACGTCCTGACTTTC.

As regards this clonotype: Only one base separates this from a far larger clonotype, so it likely reflects a read error. The chain carries TRBV6-5 and TRBJ2-7; 7 bases match TRBD2. Germline CDR1 reads MNHEY; CDR2 reads SVGAGI. There are 15 residues in the CDR3. V was clipped by 7 bases and J by 2 bases; unmatched bases: 11. CDR3 protein: CASIATGGIAYEQYF. The DNA of the CDR3 is TGTGCCAGCATCGCAACGGGGGGAATTGCCTACGAGCAGTACTTC.

This clonotype showed up many times. The chain uses TRBV2 and TRBJ2-1; 8 nucleotides line up with TRBD2. Germline CDR1 reads SNHLY; CDR2 reads FYNNEI. V trimming: 1 base; J trimming: 2 bases; junction bases outside the gene matches: 4. CDR3 length: 16 amino acids. The CDR3 DNA follows: TGTGCCAGCAGTGAAGTGGACGGGAGGGCCTACAATGAGCAGTTCTTC. Amino acid sequence: CASSEVDGRAYNEQFF. Full variable domain (outside the CDR3, taken from reference TRBV2 and TRBJ2-1): EPEVTQTPSHQVTQMGQEVILRCVPISNHLYFYWYRQILGQKVEFLVSFYNNEISEKSEIFDDQFSVERPDGSNFTLKIRSTKLEDSAMYFCASSEVDGRAYNEQFFGPGTRLTVL.

This clonotype occurred many times. This sequence joins TRBV19 and TRBJ2-5, with D unresolved. The CDR3 has 13 amino acids. Germline values: CDR1 LNHDA, CDR2 SQIVND (reference sequence). V lost 3 bases and J 3 bases, leaving 8 bases between the germline ends. CDR3 region: CASSMNREETQYF. The CDR3 DNA follows: TGTGCCAGTAGTATGAACAGAGAAGAGACCCAGTACTTC.

This clonotype has ten or more counts. V gene TRBV5-6 combines with J gene TRBJ2-6, with a tentative D call TRBD2 (6 bases). V shed 4 bases and J shed 1 base, with 15 bases lying between them. The CDR3 has 17 amino acids. The germline CDR1 and CDR2 sequences are SGHDT and YYEEEE. CDR3 protein: CASSRLVPLSGANVLTF. The CDR3 bases are TGTGCCAGCAGCAGACTAGTTCCCCTATCTGGGGCCAACGTCCTGACTTTC.

At least ten counts were recorded for this clonotype. The V gene is TRBV4-2, the J gene TRBJ2-7; 9 nucleotides agree with TRBD2. V gave up 0 bases and J gave up 4 bases; unmatched junction bases: 7. CDR1 and CDR2 (germline): LGHNA, YNFKEQ. The CDR3 has 16 amino acids. CDR3: CASSQDLSSGTYEQYF. The CDR3 DNA reads TGTGCCAGCAGCCAAGATCTGTCTAGCGGGACTTACGAGCAGTACTTC.

This clonotype showed up many times. The V gene is TRBV9, the J gene TRBJ1-2; D is perhaps TRBD1 (6 bases). This CDR3 has 16 amino acids. V lost 0 bases to trimming and J lost 2 bases, with 14 bases between them. Germline assignment: CDR1 SGDLS and CDR2 YYNGEE. The CDR3 DNA reads TGTGCCAGCAGCGTAGGATTAACAGGACAGAACTATGGCTACACCTTC. It translates to CASSVGLTGQNYGYTF.

This clonotype was observed many times. The rearrangement links TRBV11-2 to TRBJ2-3; possible D gene TRBD1, 5 bases. The CDR3 runs to 13 residues. From germline, CDR1 is SGHAT and CDR2 FQNNGV. V lost 3 bases and J lost 6, with 10 bases in between. The CDR3 nucleotides read TGTGCCAGCAGCTTCGTACAGGTCGATACGCAGTATTTT. Residues: CASSFVQVDTQYF.

This clonotype appeared many times. The CDR3 nucleotides read TGTGCCAGCAGGGGGAGGACTAGCGGGCTGAACACCGGGGAGCTGTTTTTT. Translation: CASRGRTSGLNTGELFF. The gene calls are TRBV7-2 and TRBJ2-2, with TRBD2 matching 11 bases. Trimming cost V 6 bases and J 1 base; bases outside gene matches: 7. Germline V CDR1 and CDR2: SGHTA, FQGNSA. The CDR3 loop spans 17 amino acids.

This clonotype was observed at least ten times. The V and J genes are TRBV7-9 and TRBJ1-4; the D gene is possibly TRBD1 (5 bases). The V gene's germline CDR1 is SEHNR and CDR2 FQNEAQ (reference sequence). Trimming removed 4 bases at V and 8 bases at J, with 8 bases between. The length of the CDR3 is 12 residues. CDR3 coding DNA: TGTGCCAGCAGCTGGGACTTAGAAAAACTGTTTTTT. As protein: CASSWDLEKLFF.

This clonotype is categorized as medium-sized (0.01 to 0.1%). The chain employs TRBV27 and TRBJ2-1; the match to TRBD2 covers 9 bases. Per the germline V gene, CDR1 is MNHEY and CDR2 is SMNVEV (reference sequence). This CDR3 has 16 amino acids. Unmatched junction bases numbered 7, after V lost 0 bases and J lost 7 bases. CDR3 sequence reads: CASSLSGSGRGNEQFF. CDR3 bases: TGTGCCAGCAGTTTATCCGGTAGCGGGAGAGGGAATGAGCAGTTCTTC.

This clonotype was found many times. The chain links TRBV7-3 to TRBJ2-1; either TRBD1 or TRBD2 may supply D (6 bases each). Trimming stripped 5 bases from V and 0 bases from J, with 14 bases between. CDR1 is SGHTA, CDR2 FQGTGA, per germline. This CDR3 spans 16 amino acids. In nucleotides, the CDR3 is TGTGCCAGCAGCCCTAGGGGGGTCAACTCCTACAATGAGCAGTTCTTC. It codes for CASSPRGVNSYNEQFF.

This clonotype was observed once. This chain connects TRBV20-1 to TRBJ2-7; perhaps D is TRBD1 or TRBD2 (5 bases each). CDR1 and CDR2 from the germline V gene are DFQATT and SNEGSKA (reference sequence). Trimming pared 6 bases from V and 3 bases from J, leaving 21 bases between. The CDR3 spans 15 residues. The CDR3 spells CSAPVAGAENYEQYF. CDR3 bases: TGCAGTGCACCCGTTGCCGGGGCGGAAAACTACGAGCAGTACTTC.

Remarks on this clonotype: A read error is the likely source, as a far larger clone sits one nucleotide away. The genes are TRBV7-6 and TRBJ2-4; 7 bases line up with TRBD2. The J call may be mistaken, given a closer DNA end match to TRBJ2-1. The CDR3 spans 17 residues. CDR1 and CDR2 (germline): SGHVS, FNYEAQ. CDR3 nucleotide sequence: TGTGCCAGCAGCTCCCCCTATTCGGGAGGTCGGAACAATGGGCAGTTCTTC. It translates to CASSSPYSGGRNNGQFF.

This clonotype was counted ten times or more. V usage is TRBV20-1 and J usage is TRBJ2-7; 7 bases fit TRBD2. The germline V gene has CDR1 DFQATT and CDR2 SNEGSKA (reference sequence). V trimming: 1 base; J trimming: 6 bases; junction bases outside the gene matches: 15. CDR3 length: 16 amino acids. CDR3 in amino acids: CSARGGGKIRIAEQYF. In nucleotides, the CDR3 is TGCAGTGCTAGAGGGGGGGGGAAAATTAGGATCGCCGAGCAGTACTTC.

Remarks on this clonotype: Given a much more abundant clone one base away, this may be a read error. This CDR3 is CASSVVGVGVDEQYF. CDR3 DNA sequence: TGTGCCAGCAGCGTAGTGGGGGTTGGGGTAGACGAGCAGTACTTC. The genes are TRBV9 and TRBJ2-7, with D possibly being TRBD1 or TRBD2 (5 bases each). The CDR3 runs 15 residues. CDR1 and CDR2 from the germline V gene are SGDLS and YYNGEE. V was trimmed by 0 bases and J by 5 bases, leaving 15 bases between them.

Within the sample, this clonotype is medium-sized. The CDR3 protein is CASSLASGGSSGNTIYF. In DNA, the CDR3 is TGTGCCAGCAGCTTAGCGTCAGGAGGGAGCTCTGGAAACACCATATATTTT. The chain uses TRBV11-3 and TRBJ1-3; D not certain. Germline V gene sequence: CDR1 SGHNT, CDR2 YENEEA. This CDR3 has 17 residues. V lost 1 base and J 0 bases, leaving 13 bases between the germline ends. The whole variable domain, remainder taken from reference TRBV11-3 and TRBJ1-3, is EAGVVQSPRYKIIEKKQPVAFWCNPISGHNTLYWYLQNLGQGPELLIRYENEEAVDDSQLPKDRFSAERLKGVDSTLKIQPAELGDSAVYLCASSLASGGSSGNTIYFGEGSWLTVV.

In its sample, this clonotype was seen many times. The J gene is TRBJ1-5, the V gene TRBV2, with 7 nucleotides matching TRBD1. Germline V gene sequence: CDR1 SNHLY, CDR2 FYNNEI. The J segment lost 1 base and the V segment lost 6 bases, leaving 3 bases of the junction unmatched. This CDR3 spans 14 amino acids. The CDR3 sequence: CASSADRSNQPQHF. The CDR3 nucleotides are TGTGCCAGCAGCGCGGACAGGAGCAATCAGCCCCAGCATTTT.

This clonotype was recorded many times. The rearrangement links TRBV5-4 to TRBJ2-1, with 8 nucleotides matching TRBD2. Germline CDR1 is SGHNT and CDR2 is YYREEE (reference sequence). Trimming took 0 bases from V and 3 from J; bases not matched to a gene: 5. The length of the CDR3 is 16 residues. CDR3 nucleotides: TGTGCCAGCAGCTTGGGAGCGGGAGTCTACTACAATGAGCAGTTCTTC. Protein sequence: CASSLGAGVYYNEQFF.